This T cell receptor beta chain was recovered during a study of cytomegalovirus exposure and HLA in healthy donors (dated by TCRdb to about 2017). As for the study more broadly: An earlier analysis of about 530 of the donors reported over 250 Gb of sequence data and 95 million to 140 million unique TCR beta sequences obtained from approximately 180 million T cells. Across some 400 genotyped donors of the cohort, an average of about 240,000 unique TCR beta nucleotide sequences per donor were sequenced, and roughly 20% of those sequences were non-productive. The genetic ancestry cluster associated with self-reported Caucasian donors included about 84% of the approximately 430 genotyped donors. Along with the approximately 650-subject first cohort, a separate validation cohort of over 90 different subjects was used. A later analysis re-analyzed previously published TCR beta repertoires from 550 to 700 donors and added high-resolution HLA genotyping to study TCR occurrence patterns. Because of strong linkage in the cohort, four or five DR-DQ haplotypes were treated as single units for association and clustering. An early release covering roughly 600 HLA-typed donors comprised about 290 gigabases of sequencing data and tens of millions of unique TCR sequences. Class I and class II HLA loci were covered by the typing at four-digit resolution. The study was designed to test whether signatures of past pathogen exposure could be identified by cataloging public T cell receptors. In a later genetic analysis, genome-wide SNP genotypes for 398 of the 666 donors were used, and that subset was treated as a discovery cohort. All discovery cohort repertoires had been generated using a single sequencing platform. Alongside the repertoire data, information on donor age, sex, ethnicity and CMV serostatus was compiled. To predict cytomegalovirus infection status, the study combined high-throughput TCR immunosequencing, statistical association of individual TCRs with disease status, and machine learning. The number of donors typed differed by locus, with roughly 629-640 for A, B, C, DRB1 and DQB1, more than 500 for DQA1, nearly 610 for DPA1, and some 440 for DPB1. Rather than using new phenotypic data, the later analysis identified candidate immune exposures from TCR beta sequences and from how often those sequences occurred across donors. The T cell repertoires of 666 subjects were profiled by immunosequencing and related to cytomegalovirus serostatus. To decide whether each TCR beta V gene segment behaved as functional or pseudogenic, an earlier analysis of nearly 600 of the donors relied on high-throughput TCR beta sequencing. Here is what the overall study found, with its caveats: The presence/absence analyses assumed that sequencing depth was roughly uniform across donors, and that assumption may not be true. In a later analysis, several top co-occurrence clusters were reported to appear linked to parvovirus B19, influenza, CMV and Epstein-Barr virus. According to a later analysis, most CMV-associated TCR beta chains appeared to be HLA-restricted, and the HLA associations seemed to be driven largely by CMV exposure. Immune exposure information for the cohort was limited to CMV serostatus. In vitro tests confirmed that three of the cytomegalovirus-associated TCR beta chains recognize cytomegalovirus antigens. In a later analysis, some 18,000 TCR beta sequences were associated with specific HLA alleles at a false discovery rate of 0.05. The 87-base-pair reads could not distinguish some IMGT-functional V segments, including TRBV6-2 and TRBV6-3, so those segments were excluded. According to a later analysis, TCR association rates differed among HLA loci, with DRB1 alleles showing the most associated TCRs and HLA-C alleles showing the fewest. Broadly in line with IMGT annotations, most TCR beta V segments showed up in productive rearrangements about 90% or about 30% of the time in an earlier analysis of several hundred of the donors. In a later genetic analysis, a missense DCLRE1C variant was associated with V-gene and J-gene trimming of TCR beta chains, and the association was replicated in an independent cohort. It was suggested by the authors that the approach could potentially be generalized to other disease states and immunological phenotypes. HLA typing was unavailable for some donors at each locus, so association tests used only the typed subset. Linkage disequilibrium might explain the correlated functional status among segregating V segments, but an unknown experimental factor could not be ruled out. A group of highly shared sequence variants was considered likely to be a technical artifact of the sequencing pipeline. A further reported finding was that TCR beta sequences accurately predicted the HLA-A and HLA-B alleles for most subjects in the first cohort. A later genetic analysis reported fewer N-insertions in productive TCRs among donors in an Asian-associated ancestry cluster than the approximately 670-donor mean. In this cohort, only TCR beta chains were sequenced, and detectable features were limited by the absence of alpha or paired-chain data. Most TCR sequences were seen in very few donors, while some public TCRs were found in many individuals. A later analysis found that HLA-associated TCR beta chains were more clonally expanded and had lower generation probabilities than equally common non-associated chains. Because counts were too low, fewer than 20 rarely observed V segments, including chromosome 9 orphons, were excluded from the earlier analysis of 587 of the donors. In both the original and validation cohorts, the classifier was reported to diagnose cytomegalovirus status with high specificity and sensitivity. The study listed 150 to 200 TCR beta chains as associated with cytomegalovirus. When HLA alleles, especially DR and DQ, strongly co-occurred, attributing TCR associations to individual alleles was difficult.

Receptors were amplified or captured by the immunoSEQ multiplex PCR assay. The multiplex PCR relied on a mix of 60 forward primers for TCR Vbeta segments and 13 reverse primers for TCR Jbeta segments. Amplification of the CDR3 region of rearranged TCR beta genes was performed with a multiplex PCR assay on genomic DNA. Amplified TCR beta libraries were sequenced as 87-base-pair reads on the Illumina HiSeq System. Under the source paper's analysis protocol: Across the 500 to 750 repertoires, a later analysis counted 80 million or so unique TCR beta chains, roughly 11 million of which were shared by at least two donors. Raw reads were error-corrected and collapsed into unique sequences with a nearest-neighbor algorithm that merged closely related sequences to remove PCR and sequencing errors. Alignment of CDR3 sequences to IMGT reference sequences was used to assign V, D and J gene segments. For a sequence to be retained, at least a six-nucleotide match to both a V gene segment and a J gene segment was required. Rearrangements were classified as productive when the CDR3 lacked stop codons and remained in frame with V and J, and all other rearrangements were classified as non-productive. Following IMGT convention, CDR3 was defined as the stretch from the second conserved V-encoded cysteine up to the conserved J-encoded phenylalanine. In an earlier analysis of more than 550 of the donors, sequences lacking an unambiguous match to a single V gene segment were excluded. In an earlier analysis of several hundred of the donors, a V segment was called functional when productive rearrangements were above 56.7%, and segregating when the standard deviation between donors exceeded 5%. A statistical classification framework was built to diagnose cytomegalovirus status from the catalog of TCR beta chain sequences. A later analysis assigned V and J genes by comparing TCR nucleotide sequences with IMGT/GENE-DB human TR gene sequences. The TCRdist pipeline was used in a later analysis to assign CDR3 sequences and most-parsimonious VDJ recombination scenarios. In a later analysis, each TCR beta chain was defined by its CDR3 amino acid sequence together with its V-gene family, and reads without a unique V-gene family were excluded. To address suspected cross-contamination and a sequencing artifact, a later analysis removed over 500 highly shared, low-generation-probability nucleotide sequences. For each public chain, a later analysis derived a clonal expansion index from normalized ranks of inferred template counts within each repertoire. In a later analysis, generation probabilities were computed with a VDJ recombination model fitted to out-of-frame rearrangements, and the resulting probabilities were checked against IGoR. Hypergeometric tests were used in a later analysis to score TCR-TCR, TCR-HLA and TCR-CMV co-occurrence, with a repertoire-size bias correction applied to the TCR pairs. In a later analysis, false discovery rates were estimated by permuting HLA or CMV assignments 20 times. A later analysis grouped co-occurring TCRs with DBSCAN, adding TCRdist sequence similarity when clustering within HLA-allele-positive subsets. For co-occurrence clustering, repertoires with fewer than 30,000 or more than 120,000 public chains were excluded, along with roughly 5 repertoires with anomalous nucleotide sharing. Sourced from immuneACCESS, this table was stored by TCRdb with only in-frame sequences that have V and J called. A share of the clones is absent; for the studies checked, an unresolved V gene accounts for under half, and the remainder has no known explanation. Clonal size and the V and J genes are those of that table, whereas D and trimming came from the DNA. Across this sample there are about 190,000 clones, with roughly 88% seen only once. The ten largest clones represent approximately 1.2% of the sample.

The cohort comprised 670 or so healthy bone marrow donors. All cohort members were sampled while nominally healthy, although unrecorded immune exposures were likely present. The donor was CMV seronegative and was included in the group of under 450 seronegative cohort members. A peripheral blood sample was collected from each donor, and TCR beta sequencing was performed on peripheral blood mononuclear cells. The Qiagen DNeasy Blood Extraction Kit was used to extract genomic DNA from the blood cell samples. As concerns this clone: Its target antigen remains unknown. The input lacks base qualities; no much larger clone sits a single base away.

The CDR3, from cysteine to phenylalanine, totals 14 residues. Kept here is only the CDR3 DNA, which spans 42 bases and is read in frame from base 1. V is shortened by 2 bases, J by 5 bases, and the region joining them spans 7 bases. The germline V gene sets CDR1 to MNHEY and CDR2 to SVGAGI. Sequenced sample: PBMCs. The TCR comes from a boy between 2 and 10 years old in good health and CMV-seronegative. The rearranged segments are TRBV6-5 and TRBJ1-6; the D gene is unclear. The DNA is TGTGCCAGCAGTTACAGACGGGATAATTCACCCCTCCACTTT. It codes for CASSYRRDNSPLHF.